Below, 26 T cell receptor beta chains from the same sample are listed, as sequenced in a study of control samples from healthy donors and cancer patients. TCRdb's table, derived via immunoSEQ multiplex PCR, lists solely in-frame clones and lacks some. This table holds roughly 80,000 clones, 88% found once. The sequencing input was blood. The origin of the receptors is a woman aged 50 to 60 in good health.

The chain carries TRBV30 and TRBJ1-2; 7 bases agree with TRBD1. Germline V lookup: CDR1 GTSNPN, CDR2 SVGIG (reference sequence). The CDR3 spans 13 residues. Trimming removed 2 bases from V and 4 bases from J; junction bases left unmatched: 4. The chain's CDR3 is CAWSLGGAYGYTF. The CDR3 nucleotides are TGTGCCTGGAGTTTAGGGGGCGCCTATGGCTACACCTTC. The whole variable domain, remainder taken from reference TRBV30 and TRBJ1-2, is SQTIHQWPATLVQPVGSPLSLECTVEGTSNPNLYWYRQAAGRGLQLLFYSVGIGQISSEVPQNLSASRPQDRQFILSSKKLLLSDSGFYLCAWSLGGAYGYTFGSGTRLTVV.

This chain links TRBV6-5 with TRBJ1-1, with 9 bases identical to TRBD1. V shed 6 bases and J 7 bases; nucleotides not matched to a gene: 6. This CDR3 has 13 residues. From germline, CDR1 is MNHEY and CDR2 SVGAGI. CDR3 in amino acids: CASSQQGAYEAFF. CDR3 in DNA: TGTGCCAGCAGCCAACAGGGGGCTTATGAAGCTTTCTTT.

This chain joins TRBV6-6 and TRBJ1-5; no clear D gene. CDR1 is MNHNY and CDR2 is SVGAGI in the germline V gene (reference sequence). The V and J ends lost 0 bases and 15 bases respectively, with 15 bases between them. This CDR3 has 13 amino acids. The CDR3, as DNA: TGTGCCAGCAGTTACTCTCCCGGCGGCCCGGGGCATTTT. Translation gives CASSYSPGGPGHF.

The chain recombines TRBV5-8 with TRBJ1-6; D is possibly TRBD1 (5 bases). Trimming left V 3 bases short and J 11 bases short, with 15 bases between. CDR3 length: 14 amino acids. Germline V gene sequence: CDR1 SGHTS, CDR2 YDEGEE. CDR3: CASSSRTGTAPLHF. Written as DNA, the CDR3 is TGTGCCAGCAGCTCAAGAACAGGAACAGCACCCCTCCACTTT.

The chain links TRBV2 to TRBJ2-4; D unresolved. Germline lookup yields CDR1 SNHLY and CDR2 FYNNEI. The ends were cut back, 3 bases at V and 0 bases at J, with 9 bases in the middle. This CDR3 has 15 amino acids. CDR3 loop: CASSDQDLAKNIQYF. As DNA, the CDR3 is TGTGCCAGCAGTGATCAGGATCTAGCCAAAAACATTCAGTACTTC. Filled out from reference TRBV2 and TRBJ2-4, the complete variable domain reads EPEVTQTPSHQVTQMGQEVILRCVPISNHLYFYWYRQILGQKVEFLVSFYNNEISEKSEIFDDQFSVERPDGSNFTLKIRSTKLEDSAMYFCASSDQDLAKNIQYFGAGTRLSVL.

This chain uses TRBV6-5 with TRBJ2-2, with D possibly matching TRBD1 (6 bases). V dropped 2 bases and J dropped 3 bases, with 13 bases sitting between them. The germline CDR1 and CDR2 sequences are MNHEY and SVGAGI. This CDR3 region has 16 residues. CDR3 residues: CASSYDGGSDTGELFF. CDR3 nucleotides: TGTGCCAGCAGTTACGATGGGGGCTCGGACACCGGGGAGCTGTTTTTT.

In this sample, this clone turned up a few times. The chain combines TRBV5-1 with TRBJ2-1; 9 positions agree with TRBD1. V gave up 7 bases and J gave up 4 bases; unmatched junction bases: 9. The CDR3 sequence is 15 residues long. CDR1 SGHRS and CDR2 YFSETQ come from the germline V gene. CDR3 protein: CASRKTGGGYNEQFF. CDR3 nucleotides: TGCGCCAGCCGAAAAACAGGGGGCGGGTACAATGAGCAGTTCTTC.

The V gene is TRBV7-9, the J gene TRBJ1-5; D unresolved. The CDR3 runs to 17 residues. Trimming shortened V by 1 base and J by 0 bases, and 13 bases separated the two germline ends. The germline V gene encodes CDR1 SEHNR and CDR2 FQNEAQ (reference sequence). The CDR3 region is CASSLGTPTYSNQPQHF. CDR3 coding DNA: TGTGCCAGCAGCTTAGGGACTCCAACTTATAGCAATCAGCCCCAGCATTTT.

The gene calls are TRBV13 and TRBJ2-7; D is perhaps TRBD1 (5 bases). This CDR3 contains 14 residues. Germline lookup yields CDR1 PRHDT and CDR2 FYEKMQ (reference sequence). V lost 0 bases and J 2 bases, leaving 8 bases between the germline ends. This CDR3 is CASSLGPGTYEQYF. The CDR3 bases are TGTGCCAGCAGCTTAGGCCCAGGGACCTACGAGCAGTACTTC.

The gene calls are TRBV20-1 and TRBJ2-1; 9 bases align to TRBD1. Germline trimming cut 3 bases from V and 6 bases from J; bases unmatched to any gene: 9. Germline-derived CDR1 and CDR2 are DFQATT and SNEGSKA (reference sequence). The CDR3 extends over 15 amino acids. CDR3 in DNA: TGCAGTGCTAGTACAGGGGGCCTAAGGACCAATGAGCAGTTCTTC. It specifies CSASTGGLRTNEQFF.

This clone came up a few times. The V call is TRBV14, the J call TRBJ1-2; the D gene is possibly TRBD1 (5 bases). Germline CDR1 and CDR2: SGHDN and FVKESK. V was pared by 6 bases and J by 4 bases, with 9 bases between. The CDR3 consists of 12 residues. Here the CDR3 reads CASSLGPYGYTF. The CDR3 DNA is TGTGCCAGCAGTTTGGGACCCTATGGCTACACCTTC.

The chain links TRBV2 to TRBJ2-7; D call uncertain. The CDR3 is 12 residues long. V lost 1 base and J lost 4, with 5 bases in between. Looked up from germline, CDR1 is SNHLY and CDR2 is FYNNEI. In nucleotides, the CDR3 is TGTGCCAGCAGTGAAGGTATATACGAGCAGTACTTC. This gives the protein CASSEGIYEQYF.

The chain carries TRBV9 and TRBJ2-3; 12 bases are a match to TRBD2. The germline V gene has CDR1 SGDLS and CDR2 YYNGEE. The CDR3 runs 17 residues. Losses at the gene ends were 0 bases for V and 3 bases for J; bases not matched to a gene: 5. The CDR3, as DNA: TGTGCCAGCAGCGTAGCTACGACTAGCGGGGGAACAGATACGCAGTATTTT. Its translation: CASSVATTSGGTDTQYF.

The chain uses TRBV6-1 and TRBJ1-6; D perhaps matches TRBD1 (6 bases). The germline CDR1 and CDR2 sequences are MNHNS and SASEGT. The CDR3 is 15 residues long. With 1 base removed from V and 7 bases from J, the gap between germline ends came to 11 bases. CDR3 nucleotide sequence: TGTGCCAGCAGTGAAGAACCGGGGGCCAATTCACCCCTCCACTTT. Translation: CASSEEPGANSPLHF.

This chain uses TRBV20-1 with TRBJ1-1; no reliable D call. The CDR3 has 11 amino acids. Germline CDR1 DFQATT, CDR2 SNEGSKA (reference sequence). V lost 1 base and J 10 bases, leaving 10 bases between the germline ends. The CDR3 DNA reads TGCAGTGCTAGAGTGGTGGGTCTAGCTTTCTTT. This translates into CSARVVGLAFF.

The V and J genes are TRBV3-1 (or the pseudogene TRBV3-2) and TRBJ1-5; 9 bases map to TRBD1. Germline V lookup: CDR1 LGHDT, CDR2 YNNKEL (reference sequence). J gave up 7 bases and V 6 bases, and 4 bases lay outside the gene matches. The CDR3 has 13 amino acids. In DNA form, the CDR3 reads TGTGCCAGCAGTTATACAGGGGGCCAGCCCCAGCATTTT. This gives the protein CASSYTGGQPQHF.

The V and J genes are TRBV5-1 and TRBJ2-3, with D maybe TRBD1 (5 bases). The V gene lost 0 bases and the J gene lost 3 bases, with 11 bases spanning the gap. The CDR3 runs 15 residues. Per the germline V gene, CDR1 is SGHRS and CDR2 is YFSETQ. CDR3 coding DNA: TGCGCCAGCAGCTTGGGTATTGGGGCGACAGATACGCAGTATTTT. Its protein is CASSLGIGATDTQYF. Supplemented by reference TRBV5-1 and TRBJ2-3, the full variable domain reads KAGVTQTPRYLIKTRGQQVTLSCSPISGHRSVSWYQQTPGQGLQFLFEYFSETQRNKGNFPGRFSGRQFSNSRSEMNVSTLELGDSALYLCASSLGIGATDTQYFGPGTRLTVL.

The chain employs TRBV5-6 and TRBJ1-5, with 9 nucleotides matching TRBD1. CDR1 is SGHDT, CDR2 YYEEEE, per germline. The V gene end was trimmed by 4 bases and the J gene end by 7 bases; junction bases not matched to a gene: 6. This CDR3 is built from 14 residues. CDR3 loop: CASSTGTGWQPQHF. The CDR3 nucleotides are TGTGCCAGCAGCACTGGGACAGGGTGGCAGCCCCAGCATTTT.

The V and J genes are TRBV5-1 and TRBJ1-1; D is unresolved. Germline CDR1 is SGHRS and CDR2 is YFSETQ. The CDR3 spans 14 residues. The V end lost 1 base, the J end lost 0 bases, and 7 bases lay between the germline ends. The CDR3 reads CASSLTVLNTEAFF. The CDR3 DNA is TGCGCCAGCAGCTTGACGGTACTGAACACTGAAGCTTTCTTT.

The J gene is TRBJ2-7, the V gene TRBV19; tentatively, D is TRBD1 or TRBD2 (5 bases each). CDR1 LNHDA and CDR2 SQIVND come from the germline V gene (reference sequence). This CDR3 is built from 13 residues. Between the trimmed V and J ends, which lost 9 bases and 2 bases, there was a span of 14 bases. The CDR3 reads CASSGTVAYEQYF. The CDR3 coding sequence is TGTGCCAGCTCAGGGACGGTAGCCTACGAGCAGTACTTC.

In this sample, this clone turned up a few times. V is TRBV2 and J is TRBJ2-2, with a tentative D call TRBD1 (5 bases). The germline V gene has CDR1 SNHLY and CDR2 FYNNEI. This CDR3 contains 13 residues. The V gene lost 6 bases and the J gene lost 3 bases, with 8 bases spanning the gap. DNA of the CDR3: TGTGCCAGCAGGGACACCTACACCGGGGAGCTGTTTTTT. It codes for CASRDTYTGELFF.

The chain joins TRBV3-1 (or the pseudogene TRBV3-2) to TRBJ1-2, with 10 bases fitting TRBD1. The CDR3 is 15 residues long. V gave up 1 base and J gave up 4 bases; unmatched junction bases: 3. Germline lookup yields CDR1 LGHDT and CDR2 YNNKEL (reference sequence). This CDR3 is CASSQGRDRGYGYTF. As DNA, the CDR3 is TGTGCCAGCAGCCAAGGGCGGGACAGGGGCTATGGCTACACCTTC.

J is TRBJ1-1 and V is TRBV30; D not certain. V was trimmed by 0 bases and J by 2 bases, leaving 7 bases between them. The CDR3 covers 13 residues. Germline V lookup: CDR1 GTSNPN, CDR2 SVGIG (reference sequence). CDR3: CAWSVLENTEAFF. CDR3 nucleotides: TGTGCCTGGAGTGTACTCGAAAACACTGAAGCTTTCTTT.

The genes are TRBV5-4 and TRBJ2-1; 7 positions agree with TRBD1. Germline assignment: CDR1 SGHNT and CDR2 YYREEE (reference sequence). V was pared by 1 base and J by 7 bases, with 2 bases of the junction left unmatched. CDR3 length equals 13 residues. CDR3 bases: TGTGCCAGCAGCTTGAGGGGGCCGAATGAGCAGTTCTTC. Protein product: CASSLRGPNEQFF.

This chain joins TRBV7-7 and TRBJ2-2, with a tentative D call TRBD1 (6 bases). This CDR3 has 14 amino acids. Germline CDR1 and CDR2: SSHAT and FNYEAQ (reference sequence). Trimming shortened V by 1 base and J by 5 bases, and 8 bases separated the two germline ends. The CDR3 loop reads CASSLEGDTGELFF. CDR3 nucleotide sequence: TGTGCCAGCAGCTTAGAGGGGGATACCGGGGAGCTGTTTTTT.

The chain joins TRBV20-1 to TRBJ2-7; maybe TRBD1 (6 bases). The CDR3 runs to 13 residues. Deletions cut 3 bases from V and 5 bases from J, with 14 bases between. Germline CDR1 and CDR2: DFQATT and SNEGSKA (reference sequence). CDR3: CSASGGRGDEQYF. In nucleotides, the CDR3 is TGCAGTGCTAGTGGAGGCAGGGGCGACGAGCAGTACTTC.